This is a list of T cell receptor beta chains from one sample in a study of shared clonotypes between healthy human individuals. Only in-frame clones appear in the TCRdb table, and some are missing; sequencing was by immunoSEQ multiplex PCR. The table shows about 600,000 clones, with around 78% occurring only once. The sequenced sample consisted of PBMCs. These receptors all come from a woman aged 40-49 years in good health. Some clones in this sample may be carry-over from other donors' samples. Both conserved end residues are trimmed from each CDR3. A D gene is named only where the DNA matches it firmly.

CDR3 length | J gene | V gene | D gene | CDR3 protein
13 | TRBJ1-2 | TRBV19 | TRBD1 | ASSFRPGQKYGYT
14 | TRBJ2-5 | TRBV11-2 | NA | ASSPAGQGGGETQY
10 | TRBJ2-7 | TRBV18 | NA | ASSPRVGEQY
12 | TRBJ2-5 | TRBV28 | TRBD2 | ASRLAGEGETQY
13 | TRBJ1-5 | TRBV9 | NA | ASSVGGRGNQPQH
14 | TRBJ1-1 | TRBV10-3 | TRBD1 | AIRGGPTGANTEAF
10 | TRBJ2-1 | TRBV2 | NA | ASSVGRFEQF
15 | TRBJ1-2 | TRBV7-8 | TRBD1 | ASSLVPGQGSNYGYT
11 | TRBJ2-2 | TRBV6-5 | NA | ASRPLNTGELF
10 | TRBJ1-2 | TRBV2 | NA | ASSVLRHGYT
11 | TRBJ1-1 | TRBV2 | TRBD1 | ASSGQGNTEAF
11 | TRBJ2-7 | TRBV19 | NA | ASSKGSAYEQY
14 | TRBJ1-2 | TRBV4-3 | TRBD1 | ASSQEGGRGNYGYT
11 | TRBJ2-7 | TRBV9 | NA | ASSPSGSYEQY
13 | TRBJ2-7 | TRBV6-6 | TRBD2 | ASSYAGAISYEQY
10 | TRBJ1-5 | TRBV7-9 | NA | ASSLEQGPQH
11 | TRBJ2-3 | TRBV14 | NA | ASSLSSGDTQY
12 | TRBJ2-1 | TRBV6-5 | NA | ASSYSGGIHEQF
11 | TRBJ2-1 | TRBV28 | TRBD1 | ASSKGQGREQF
12 | TRBJ1-1 | TRBV7-9 | NA | ASSLVGRNTEAF
15 | TRBJ2-2 | TRBV19 | TRBD1 | ASSIGGTGDGTGELF
11 | TRBJ2-7 | TRBV7-6 | NA | ASSLAGVDEQY
13 | TRBJ2-3 | TRBV14 | NA | ASSPALGSTDTQY
15 | TRBJ2-3 | TRBV7-2 | TRBD2 | ASSSPLAGYSTDTQY
13 | TRBJ2-7 | TRBV27 | NA | ASSLSATRAIRQY
12 | TRBJ1-5 | TRBV10-3 | NA | AISESGGNQPQH
15 | TRBJ1-1 | TRBV10-1 | TRBD1 | ASSEARRQGENTEAF
11 | TRBJ1-1 | TRBV11-2 | NA | ASSFGGGTEAF
11 | TRBJ2-7 | TRBV28 | NA | ASRPGVSYEQY
10 | TRBJ2-7 | TRBV6-1 | NA | ASTTETYEQY
14 | TRBJ2-5 | TRBV5-1 | TRBD1 | ASNRPMGQGLETQY
12 | TRBJ2-1 | TRBV19 | NA | ASTRGLNHNEQF
16 | TRBJ2-2 | TRBV6-1 | NA | ASSAYRGAAFPTGELF
12 | TRBJ1-1 | TRBV19 | NA | ASSIQGGYTEAF
11 | TRBJ2-7 | TRBV2 | NA | ASRGDGEHEQY
14 | TRBJ2-7 | TRBV28 | TRBD1 | ASTTPGTGASYEQY
11 | TRBJ2-1 | TRBV2 | NA | ASSEEKGNEQF
10 | TRBJ2-2 | TRBV28 | NA | ASKGPVLVLF
14 | TRBJ2-1 | TRBV7-2 | NA | ASSLFAGQFYNEQF
17 | TRBJ2-1 | TRBV7-6 | TRBD2 | ASSLNGTSGRKSYNEQF
13 | TRBJ1-2 | TRBV18 | NA | ASSPARGGLYGYT
12 | TRBJ2-2 | TRBV5-1 | NA | ASGRTENTGELF
15 | TRBJ2-5 | TRBV28 | TRBD2 | ASSLSRPTSGQETQY
13 | TRBJ1-5 | TRBV15 | NA | ATSRDGRDNQPQH
12 | TRBJ2-1 | TRBV29-1 | TRBD2 | SYSGRGLLNEQF
13 | NA | TRBV28 | TRBD1 | ASNPTGGEGYEQY
12 | NA | TRBV29-1 | TRBD1 | SVGATGANYEQY
14 | TRBJ2-2 | TRBV7-6 | TRBD1 | ASSPTTGGHTGELF
9 | TRBJ1-3 | TRBV29-1 | NA | SVEYGNTIY
8 | TRBJ1-1 | TRBV29-1 | NA | SVMYTEAF